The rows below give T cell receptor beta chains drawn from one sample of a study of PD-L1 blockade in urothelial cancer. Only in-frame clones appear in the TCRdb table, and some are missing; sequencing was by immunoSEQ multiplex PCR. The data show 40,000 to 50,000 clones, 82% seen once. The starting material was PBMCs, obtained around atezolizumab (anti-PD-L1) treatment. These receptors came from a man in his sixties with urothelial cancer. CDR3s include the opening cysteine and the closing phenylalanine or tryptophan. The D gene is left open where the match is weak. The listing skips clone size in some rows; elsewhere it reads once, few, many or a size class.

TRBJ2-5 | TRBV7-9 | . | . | TGTGCCAGCAGCTTAGGGAGGCAGGAGGTACTGACCTTGGAAGAGACCCAGTACTTC | CASSLGRQEVLTLEETQYF
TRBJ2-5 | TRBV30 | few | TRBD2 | TGTGCCTGGACCCAGGGACTAGCGGGAGGAAGGGAGACCCAGTACTTC | CAWTQGLAGGRETQYF
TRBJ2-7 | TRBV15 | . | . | TGTGCCACCAGCTTGGACACGCTTAGCGAGCAGTACTTC | CATSLDTLSEQYF
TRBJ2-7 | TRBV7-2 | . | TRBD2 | TGTGCCAGCAGCATTAGCGGGAGTTTAGTCTCCTACGAGCAGTACTTC | CASSISGSLVSYEQYF
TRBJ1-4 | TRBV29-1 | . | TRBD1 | TGCAGCGTGCTGGGACAGGGGAATTTCGGAAAACTGTTTTTT | CSVLGQGNFGKLFF
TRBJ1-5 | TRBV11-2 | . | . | TGTGCCAGCAGCTCCACAGCCTTTCAGCCCCAGCATTTT | CASSSTAFQPQHF
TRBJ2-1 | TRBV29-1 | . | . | TGCAGCGTTGATGAGGGATGGCGGCAGTTCTTC | CSVDEGWRQFF
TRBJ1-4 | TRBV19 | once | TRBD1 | TGTGCCAGTAGTGGAATCACAGGGGGAACTGAAAAACTGTTTTTT | CASSGITGGTEKLFF
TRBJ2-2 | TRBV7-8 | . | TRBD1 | TGTGCCAGCAGCCAGGGGACAGGTCTGAACACCGGGGAGCTGTTTTTT | CASSQGTGLNTGELFF
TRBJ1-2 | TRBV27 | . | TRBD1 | TGTGCCAGCTGGACAGGGGGGACAGCTAACTATGGCTACACCTTC | CASWTGGTANYGYTF
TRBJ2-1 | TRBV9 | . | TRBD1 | TGTGCCAGCAGCGTAGTACAGGGGGCATTCAATGAGCAGTTCTTC | CASSVVQGAFNEQFF
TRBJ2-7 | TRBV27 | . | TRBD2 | TGTGCCAGCAGCCTCGGGACTAACTACGAGCAGTACTTC | CASSLGTNYEQYF
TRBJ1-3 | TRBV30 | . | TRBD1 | TGTGCCTGGAGTGGGGACAGGGGGATTCGAAACACCATATATTTT | CAWSGDRGIRNTIYF
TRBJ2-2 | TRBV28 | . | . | TGTGCCAGCAGGGAGACTACCACGAACACCGGGGAGCTGTTTTTT | CASRETTTNTGELFF
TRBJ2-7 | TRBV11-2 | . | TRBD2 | TGTGCCAGCAGCGTCCGGGCTAGCGGGAAATACGAGCAGTACTTC | CASSVRASGKYEQYF
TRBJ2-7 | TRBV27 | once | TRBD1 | TGTGCCAGCAGTTTATCTCCGGGACAGACCGACGAGCAGTACTTC | CASSLSPGQTDEQYF
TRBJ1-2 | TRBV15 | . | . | TGTGCCACCAGCCCAGATTACGGGGACTTCGACCCCTTATCCTATGGCTACACCTTC | CATSPDYGDFDPLSYGYTF
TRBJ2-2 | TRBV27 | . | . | TGTGCCAGCAGTTTTTCTGAGTCAAGCGGGGAGCTGTTTTTT | CASSFSESSGELFF
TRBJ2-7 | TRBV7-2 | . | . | TGTGCCAGCAGCCCCGGGGGACGTTCGGGTCCGAAGCAGTACTTC | CASSPGGRSGPKQYF
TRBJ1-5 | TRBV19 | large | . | TGTGCCAGTAGCCACCAGGGTAATGATCAGCCCCAGCATTTT | CASSHQGNDQPQHF
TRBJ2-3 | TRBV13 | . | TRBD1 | TGTGCCAGCAGCTCGACAGGGACCCCAGATACGCAGTATTTT | CASSSTGTPDTQYF
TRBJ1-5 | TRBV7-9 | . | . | TGTGCCAGCAGCCCGGGACTTAGCAATCAGCCCCAGCATTTT | CASSPGLSNQPQHF